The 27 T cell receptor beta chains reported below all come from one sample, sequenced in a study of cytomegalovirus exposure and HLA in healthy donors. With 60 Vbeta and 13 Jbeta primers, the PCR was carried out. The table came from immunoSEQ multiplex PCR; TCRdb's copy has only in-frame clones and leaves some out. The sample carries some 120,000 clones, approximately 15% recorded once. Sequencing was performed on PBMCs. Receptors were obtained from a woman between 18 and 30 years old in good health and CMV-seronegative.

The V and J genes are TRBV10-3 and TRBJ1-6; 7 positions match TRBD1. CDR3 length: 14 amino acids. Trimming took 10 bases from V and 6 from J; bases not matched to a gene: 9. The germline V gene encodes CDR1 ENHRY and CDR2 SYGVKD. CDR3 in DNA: TGTGCCACTGAGGGGGCAGCTACTAATTCACCCCTCCACTTT. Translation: CATEGAATNSPLHF.

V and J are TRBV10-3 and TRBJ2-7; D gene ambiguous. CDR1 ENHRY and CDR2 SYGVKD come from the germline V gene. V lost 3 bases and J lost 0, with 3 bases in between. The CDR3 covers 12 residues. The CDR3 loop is CAISDSSYEQYF. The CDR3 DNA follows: TGTGCCATCAGTGACTCCTCCTACGAGCAGTACTTC.

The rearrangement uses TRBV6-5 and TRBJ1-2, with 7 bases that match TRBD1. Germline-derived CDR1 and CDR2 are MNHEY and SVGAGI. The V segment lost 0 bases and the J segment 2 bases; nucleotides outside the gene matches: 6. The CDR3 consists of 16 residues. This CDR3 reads CASSYSIAGGNYGYTF. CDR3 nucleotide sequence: TGTGCCAGCAGTTACTCGATAGCAGGGGGAAACTATGGCTACACCTTC.

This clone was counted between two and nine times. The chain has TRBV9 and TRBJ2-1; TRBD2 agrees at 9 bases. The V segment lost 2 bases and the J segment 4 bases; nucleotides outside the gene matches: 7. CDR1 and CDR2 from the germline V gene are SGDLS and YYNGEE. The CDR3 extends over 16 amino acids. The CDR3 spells CASSVWAGGGYNEQFF. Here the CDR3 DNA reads TGTGCCAGCAGCGTTTGGGCGGGAGGGGGTTACAATGAGCAGTTCTTC.

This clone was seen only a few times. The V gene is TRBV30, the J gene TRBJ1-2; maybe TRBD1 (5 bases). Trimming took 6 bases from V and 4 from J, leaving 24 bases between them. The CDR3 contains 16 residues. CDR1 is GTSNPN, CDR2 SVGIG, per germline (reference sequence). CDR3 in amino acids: CACGTGGGRRTYGYTF. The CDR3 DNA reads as TGTGCCTGCGGGACGGGGGGTGGCAGGCGGACCTATGGCTACACCTTC.

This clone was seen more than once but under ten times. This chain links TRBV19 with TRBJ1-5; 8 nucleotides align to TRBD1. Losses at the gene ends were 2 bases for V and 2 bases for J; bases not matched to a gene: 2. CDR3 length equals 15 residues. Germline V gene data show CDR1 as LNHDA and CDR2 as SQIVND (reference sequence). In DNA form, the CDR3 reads TGTGCCAGTAGTATAAAACAGGGGGGCAATCAGCCCCAGCATTTT. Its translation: CASSIKQGGNQPQHF.

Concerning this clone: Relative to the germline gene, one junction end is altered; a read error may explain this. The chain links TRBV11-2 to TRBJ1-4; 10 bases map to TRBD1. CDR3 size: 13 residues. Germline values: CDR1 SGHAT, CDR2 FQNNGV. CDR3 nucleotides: TGTGCCAGCAGCTTATTTCGGGACAGGGGAATGGTTTTT. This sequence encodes CASSLFRDRGMVF.

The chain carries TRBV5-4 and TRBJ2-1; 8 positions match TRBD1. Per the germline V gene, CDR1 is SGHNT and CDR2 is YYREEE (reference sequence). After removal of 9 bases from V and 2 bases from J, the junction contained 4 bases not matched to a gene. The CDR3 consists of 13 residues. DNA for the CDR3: TGTGCCACCGGGACAGGCACCTACAATGAGCAGTTCTTC. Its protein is CATGTGTYNEQFF.

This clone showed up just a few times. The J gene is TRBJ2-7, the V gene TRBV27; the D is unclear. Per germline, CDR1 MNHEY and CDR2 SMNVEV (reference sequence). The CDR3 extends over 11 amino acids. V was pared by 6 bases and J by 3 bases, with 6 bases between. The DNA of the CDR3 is TGTGCCAGCAGCCAAAACTACGAGCAGTACTTC. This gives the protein CASSQNYEQYF.

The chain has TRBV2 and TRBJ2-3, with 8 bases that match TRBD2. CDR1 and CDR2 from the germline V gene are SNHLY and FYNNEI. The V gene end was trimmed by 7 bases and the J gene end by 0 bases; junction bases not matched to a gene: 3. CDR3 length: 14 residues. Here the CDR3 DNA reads TGTGCCAGCACACTAGCGGCTAGCACAGATACGCAGTATTTT. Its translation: CASTLAASTDTQYF.

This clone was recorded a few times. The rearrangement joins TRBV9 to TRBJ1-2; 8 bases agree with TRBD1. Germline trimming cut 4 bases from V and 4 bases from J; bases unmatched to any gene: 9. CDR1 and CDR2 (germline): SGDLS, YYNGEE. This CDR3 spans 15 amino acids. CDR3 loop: CASSSPRGQGYGYTF. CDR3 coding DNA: TGTGCCAGCAGCTCCCCCAGGGGGCAGGGCTATGGCTACACCTTC.

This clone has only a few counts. CDR3 sequence: CATLVLDRSYEQYF. CDR3 nucleotides: TGTGCCACCCTGGTCTTAGATAGGAGCTACGAGCAGTACTTC. This sequence joins TRBV6-1 and TRBJ2-7; unclear D gene. Germline CDR1 is MNHNS and CDR2 is SASEGT. V lost 10 bases and J 3 bases, leaving 19 bases between the germline ends. The CDR3 is 14 amino acids.

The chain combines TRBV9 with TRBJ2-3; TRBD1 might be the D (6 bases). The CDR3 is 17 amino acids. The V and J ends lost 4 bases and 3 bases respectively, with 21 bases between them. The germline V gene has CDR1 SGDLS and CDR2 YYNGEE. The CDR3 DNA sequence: TGTGCCAGCAGCCCACTGGGGGCGCATAGGTTAACAGATACGCAGTATTTT. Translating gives CASSPLGAHRLTDTQYF.

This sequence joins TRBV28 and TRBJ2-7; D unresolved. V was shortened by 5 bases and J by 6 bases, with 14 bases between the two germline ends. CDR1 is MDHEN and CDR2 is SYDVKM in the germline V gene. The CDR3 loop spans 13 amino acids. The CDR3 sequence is CASSPTWAREQYF. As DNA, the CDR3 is TGTGCCAGCAGTCCTACCTGGGCGCGCGAGCAGTACTTC.

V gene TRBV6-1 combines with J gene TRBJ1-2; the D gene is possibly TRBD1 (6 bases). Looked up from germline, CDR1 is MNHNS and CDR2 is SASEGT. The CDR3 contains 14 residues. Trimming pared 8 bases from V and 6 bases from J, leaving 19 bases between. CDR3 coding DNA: TGTGCCAGCGGGACAACAGGGAAACCCAATGGCTACACCTTC. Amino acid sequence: CASGTTGKPNGYTF.

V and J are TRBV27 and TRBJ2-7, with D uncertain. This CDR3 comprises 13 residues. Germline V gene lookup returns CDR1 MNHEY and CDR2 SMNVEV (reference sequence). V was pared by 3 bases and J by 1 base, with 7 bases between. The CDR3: CASSFGPSYEQYF. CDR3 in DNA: TGTGCCAGCAGTTTTGGGCCATCCTACGAGCAGTACTTC.

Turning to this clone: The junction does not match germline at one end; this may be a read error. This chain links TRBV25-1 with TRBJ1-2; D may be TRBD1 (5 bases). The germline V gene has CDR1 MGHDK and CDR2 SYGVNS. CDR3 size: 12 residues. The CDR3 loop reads CASRGLEYGYPF. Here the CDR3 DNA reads TGTGCCAGCAGGGGGCTTGAGTATGGCTACCCCTTC.

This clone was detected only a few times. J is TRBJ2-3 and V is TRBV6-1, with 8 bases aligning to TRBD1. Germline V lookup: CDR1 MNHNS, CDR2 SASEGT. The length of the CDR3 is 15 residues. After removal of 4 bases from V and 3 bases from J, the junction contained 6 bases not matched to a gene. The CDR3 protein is CASSVLTGVTDTQYF. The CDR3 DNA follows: TGTGCCAGCAGTGTCTTGACAGGGGTAACAGATACGCAGTATTTT.

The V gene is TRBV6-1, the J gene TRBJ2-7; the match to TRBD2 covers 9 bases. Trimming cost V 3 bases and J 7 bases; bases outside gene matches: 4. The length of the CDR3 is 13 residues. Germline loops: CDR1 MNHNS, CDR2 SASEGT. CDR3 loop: CASSDPSGMEQYF. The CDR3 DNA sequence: TGTGCCAGCAGTGACCCTAGCGGGATGGAGCAGTACTTC.

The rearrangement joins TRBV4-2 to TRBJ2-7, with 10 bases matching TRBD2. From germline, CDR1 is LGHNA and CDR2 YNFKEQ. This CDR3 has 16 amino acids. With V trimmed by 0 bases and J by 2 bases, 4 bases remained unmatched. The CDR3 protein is CASSQDVTSGTYEQYF. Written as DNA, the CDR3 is TGTGCCAGCAGCCAAGATGTAACTAGCGGGACCTACGAGCAGTACTTC.

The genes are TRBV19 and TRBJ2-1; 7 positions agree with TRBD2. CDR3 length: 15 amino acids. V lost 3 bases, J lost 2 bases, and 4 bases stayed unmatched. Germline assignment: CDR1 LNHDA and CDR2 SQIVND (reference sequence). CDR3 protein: CASSIGGDAYNEQFF. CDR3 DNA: TGTGCCAGTAGTATTGGGGGGGATGCCTACAATGAGCAGTTCTTC.

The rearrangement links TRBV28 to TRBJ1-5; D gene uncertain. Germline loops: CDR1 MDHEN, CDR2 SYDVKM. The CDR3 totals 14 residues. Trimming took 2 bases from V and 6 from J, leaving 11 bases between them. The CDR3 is CASSLVVSGQPQHF. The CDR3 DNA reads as TGTGCCAGCAGTTTAGTGGTGTCGGGTCAGCCCCAGCATTTT.

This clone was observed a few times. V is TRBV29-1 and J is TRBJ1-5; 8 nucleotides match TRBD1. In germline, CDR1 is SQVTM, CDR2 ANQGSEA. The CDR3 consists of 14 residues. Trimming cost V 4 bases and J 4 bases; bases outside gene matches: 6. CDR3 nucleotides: TGCAGCGTTGGGGCAGGGGGCTATAATCAGCCCCAGCATTTT. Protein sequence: CSVGAGGYNQPQHF. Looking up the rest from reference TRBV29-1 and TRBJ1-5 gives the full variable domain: SAVISQKPSRDICQRGTSLTIQCQVDSQVTMMFWYRQQPGQSLTLIATANQGSEATYESGFVIDKFPISRPNLTFSTLTVSNMSPEDSSIYLCSVGAGGYNQPQHFGDGTRLSIL.

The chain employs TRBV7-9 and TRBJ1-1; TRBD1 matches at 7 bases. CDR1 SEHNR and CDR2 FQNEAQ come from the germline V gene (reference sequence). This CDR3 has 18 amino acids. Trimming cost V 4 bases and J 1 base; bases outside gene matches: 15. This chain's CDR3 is CASSSWGPGQQRNTEAFF. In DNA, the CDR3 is TGTGCCAGCAGCTCGTGGGGTCCGGGACAGCAAAGGAACACTGAAGCTTTCTTT.

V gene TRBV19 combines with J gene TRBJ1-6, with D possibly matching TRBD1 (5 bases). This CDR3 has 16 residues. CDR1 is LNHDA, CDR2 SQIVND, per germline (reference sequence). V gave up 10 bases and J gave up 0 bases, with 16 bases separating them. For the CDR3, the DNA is TGTGCCACCAAGGAGGGGACCCCCTCCTATAATTCACCCCTCCACTTT. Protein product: CATKEGTPSYNSPLHF.

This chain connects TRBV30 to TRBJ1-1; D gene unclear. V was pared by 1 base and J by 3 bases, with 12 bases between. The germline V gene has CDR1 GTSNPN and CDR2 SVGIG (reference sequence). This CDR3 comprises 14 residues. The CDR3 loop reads CAWSAPRQDTEAFF. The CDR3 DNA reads TGTGCCTGGAGTGCCCCCCGGCAGGACACTGAAGCTTTCTTT.

CDR3 DNA sequence: TGTGCCAGCAGTACCGGGACCATCCCGGGGGGCAATCAGCCCCAGCATTTT. Translating it yields CASSTGTIPGGNQPQHF. The gene calls are TRBV6-4 and TRBJ1-5, with D maybe TRBD1 (5 bases). CDR3 length: 17 amino acids. The germline V and J ends were trimmed by 5 bases and 2 bases, with 19 bases remaining between them. From germline, CDR1 is MRHNA and CDR2 SNTAGT.